The T cell receptor (beta chain) described here comes from a study of T-cell reconstitution after alpha-beta-depleted transplantation in children. Points from the study as a whole: It was surviving recipient T cells and thymic progenitors that gave some patients high TCRbeta diversity at day 60.

About this clonotype itself: Its target is unknown.

A TCRbeta library incorporating unique molecular identifiers was prepared. TCRdb analysed the PCR reads with MiXCR anew, one entry per CDR3 protein. Of 150,000 to 200,000 distinct CDR3 sequences in the sample, 11% were seen once. The TCR originated in a boy younger than 10 with acute myeloid leukemia, due to receive a stem cell transplant. Sequencing was performed on PBMCs, taken before TCRalphabeta/CD19-depleted stem cell transplant.

This CDR3 reads CASSRTGDRTDTQYF. CDR3 sequence (DNA): TGTGCCAGCAGTCGAACAGGGGATCGCACAGATACGCAGTATTTT. V is TRBV28 and J is TRBJ2-3; 7 nucleotides agree with TRBD1. From germline, CDR1 is MDHEN and CDR2 SYDVKM. The V and J ends lost 5 bases and 1 base, in that order; junction bases with no gene match: 6. The CDR3 covers 15 residues.